One and the same sample provided the 9 T cell receptor beta chains below, sequenced in a study of beta chain features in type 1 diabetes. Overall study findings and caveats: The study found moderately but significantly shorter TCRB CDR3s in all four CD4+ subsets of Type 1 diabetes patients.

cDNA synthesis used the whole RNA isolate, giving expressed TCRB sequences. Clones were read by immunoSEQ multiplex PCR, and TCRdb kept only the in-frame ones, dropping some. This repertoire shows about 170,000 clones, approximately 8% found once; its top ten account for around 0.9%. What these receptors recognize is not known. Sequenced sample: central memory CD4+ T cells from blood. All receptors derive from a woman between 40 and 55 years old with type 1 diabetes.

The J gene is TRBJ1-5, the V gene TRBV7-2; tentatively, D is TRBD1 (5 bases). V lost 5 bases, J lost 7 bases, and 18 bases lay in between. The CDR3 consists of 15 residues. Per the germline V gene, CDR1 is SGHTA and CDR2 is FQGNSA. Here the CDR3 reads CASSIDRNLGQPQHF. The CDR3 coding sequence is TGTGCCAGCAGCATCGACAGAAACTTAGGGCAGCCCCAGCATTTT.

This clone was recorded a few times. The J gene is TRBJ1-1, the V gene TRBV9; D is ambiguous. The germline gives CDR1 SGDLS, CDR2 YYNGEE. The CDR3 covers 15 residues. Trimming removed 0 bases at V and 1 base at J, with 10 bases between. The CDR3, as DNA: TGTGCCAGCAGCGTAGAGGCAGGAGGGAACACTGAAGCTTTCTTT. Translation gives CASSVEAGGNTEAFF.

This rearrangement joins TRBV29-1 to TRBJ1-2; maybe TRBD1 (5 bases). Germline CDR1 SQVTM, CDR2 ANQGSEA. V was trimmed by 2 bases and J by 1 base, leaving 11 bases between them. CDR3 length: 14 residues. CDR3 in amino acids: CSVERRTLNYGYTF. The DNA of the CDR3 is TGCAGCGTTGAAAGACGGACACTTAACTATGGCTACACCTTC.

This chain links TRBV5-1 with TRBJ2-4; D gene ambiguous. From germline, CDR1 is SGHRS and CDR2 YFSETQ. Trimming pared 0 bases from V and 6 bases from J, leaving 7 bases between. The CDR3 loop spans 13 amino acids. CDR3 coding DNA: TGCGCCAGCAGCTTGGACGGTTTAAACATTCAGTACTTC. Its translation is CASSLDGLNIQYF.

This clone was observed a handful of times. The chain recombines TRBV7-9 with TRBJ2-7, with 11 bases fitting TRBD2. Germline values: CDR1 SEHNR, CDR2 FQNEAQ (reference sequence). This CDR3 comprises 14 residues. The trim removed 3 bases at V and 3 bases at J, leaving 1 base unmatched. The CDR3 protein is CASSFGTSGYEQYF. The CDR3 DNA sequence: TGTGCCAGCAGCTTCGGGACTAGCGGCTACGAGCAGTACTTC.

This clone turned up a few times. The rearrangement joins TRBV19 to TRBJ1-5; 8 nucleotides match TRBD1. The CDR3 sequence is 14 residues long. V was clipped by 5 bases and J by 7 bases; unmatched bases: 7. Germline assignment: CDR1 LNHDA and CDR2 SQIVND (reference sequence). The CDR3 here is CASSHRGAQQPQHF. CDR3 in DNA: TGTGCCAGTAGTCACAGGGGGGCACAGCAGCCCCAGCATTTT.

This rearrangement joins TRBV28 to TRBJ1-5; D not certain. Trimming cost V 1 base and J 3 bases, with 7 bases left between them. The CDR3 is 14 residues long. Germline V gene lookup returns CDR1 MDHEN and CDR2 SYDVKM. This CDR3 is CASSLYQDNQPQHF. CDR3 nucleotide sequence: TGTGCCAGCAGTTTATACCAGGACAATCAGCCCCAGCATTTT.

The chain joins TRBV5-1 to TRBJ2-7; 8 nucleotides agree with TRBD1. With 2 bases clipped from V and 5 bases from J, the junction kept 6 bases outside the gene matches. The CDR3 spans 14 residues. In germline, CDR1 is SGHRS, CDR2 YFSETQ. Here the CDR3 reads CASSFEQGDHEQYF. The CDR3 DNA follows: TGCGCCAGCAGCTTTGAACAGGGGGATCACGAGCAGTACTTC.

Ten or more counts support this clone. This chain uses TRBV4-3 with TRBJ2-7; D is unresolved. Germline V gene data show CDR1 as LGHNA and CDR2 as YSLEER. CDR3 length equals 13 residues. The V end lost 4 bases, the J end lost 3 bases, and 10 bases lay between the germline ends. CDR3 sequence: CASSLRMGYEQYF. In nucleotides, the CDR3 is TGCGCCAGCAGCCTGCGGATGGGCTACGAGCAGTACTTC.